This is a list of T cell receptor beta chains from one sample in a study of shared clonotypes between healthy human individuals. Clones were read by immunoSEQ multiplex PCR, and TCRdb kept only the in-frame ones, dropping some. The sample shows hundreds of thousands of clones, 95% of them seen only once. Sequences were obtained from naive CD8+ T cells sorted from blood. All receptors derive from a woman younger than 45 in good health. CDR3s leave out the opening cysteine and the closing phenylalanine or tryptophan. Each record gives: CDR3 protein, V gene.

ASSLTSENLYEQY,TRBV28
ASSPTTSPLH,TRBV9
ASSQVSTDAYEQY,TRBV4-1
AIGNKREGSRNEQF,TRBV10-3
ASSYLDGYGYT,TRBV6-5
ASSLEGGSGYNEQF,TRBV7-3
ASSHRRGATYEQY,TRBV4-2
ASSYIQTPGNEQF,TRBV28
ASSLGLEYEQY,TRBV5-8
ASSLSGSGNTIY,TRBV27
ASSFGTSGADTQY,TRBV19
ASSQGDTEAF,TRBV11-2
ASSFSGSSSSYEQY,TRBV27
ASSLGGGGTTEAF,TRBV27
ASSPPPGSRADTQY,TRBV13
ASSDRGRDTEAF,TRBV27
ASSYYETSGYEQY,TRBV6-5
ASSQQPPTALVDYEQY,TRBV4-1
ASSLGTGVSYEQY,TRBV5-4
ASCGLLSTDTQY,TRBV28
ASSPRGGMGLAGVNEQF,TRBV18
ASSPGFEKLF,TRBV28
ASSRRPSPREY,TRBV5-1
ASSPPDTTNYGYT,TRBV6-5
ASDTLGSSGNTIY,TRBV28
ASSLLVGTQY,TRBV5-6
ASSPSGGRTYNEQF,TRBV14
ASSLNWDSDGYT,TRBV13
ASSLKERNEQF,TRBV5-6
ASSLRGQTNTGELF,TRBV7-3
ASSLALIGSTNEKLF,TRBV7-8
ASKSGVSGPWYGANVLT,TRBV19
ASSLASAGPLDTQY,TRBV5-1
SARQGGMQY,TRBV20-1
ASSRVGGSEQY,TRBV5-4
ASSFGSGSYEQY,TRBV5-4
ASSLGQLNTEAF,TRBV13
ASSGEIFATGGNEQY,TRBV6-1
ASTVGLYEQY,TRBV28
ASSLYARWGGSYEQY,TRBV28
ASRPTSDAYNEQF,TRBV28
ASSLQGPSSYEQY,TRBV27
ASSLTGRQETQY,TRBV11-2
ASSLSAYAGNTIY,TRBV7-3
ASSPYQETQY,TRBV7-6
ASETRDRELNEQF,TRBV28
ASEGPPYNEQF,TRBV7-9
ASSLRGRSYEQY,TRBV5-5
ASSQGTGSNQPQH,TRBV4-1
ASSLDRGGNQPQH,TRBV5-1
ASSLVTGGSTEAF,TRBV11-1
ASGSGYEQY,TRBV27
ASRTGSSPYEQY,TRBV27
ASSLWSGEAF,TRBV5-6
ASSPGTSGVRLSYEQY,TRBV18
ASSLDVKNYEQY,TRBV5-1
ASSFSPYNEQF,TRBV27
ASSPARSGAIETQY,TRBV7-9
AITGGRDPTGELF,TRBV2
ASSSPGLAGSYEQY,TRBV28